A single sample gave rise to the 21 T cell receptor beta chains below, sequenced in a study of identical twins. Using its own MiXCR run on the 5' RACE reads, TCRdb lists one record per CDR3 protein. Of around 230,000 distinct CDR3 sequences listed, over 5% were seen once; the top ten hold approximately 14%. The same data also went into a second study, on T cells expressing NK-cell markers.

What was sequenced was CD8+ T cells sorted from blood. The receptors were gathered from a woman aged 18-29 years in good health.

This clonotype has a count of ten or more. The chain couples TRBV12-3 or TRBV12-4 to TRBJ1-5, with D hard to call. The CDR3 loop spans 12 amino acids. V lost 3 bases and J lost 1, with 1 base in between. The CDR3 DNA reads as TGTGCCAGCAGTTTCAGCAATCAGCCCCAGCATTTT. Its protein product is CASSFSNQPQHF.

In this sample, this clonotype turned up a few times. J is TRBJ2-1 and V is TRBV12-3 or TRBV12-4; 11 bases line up with TRBD2. The CDR3 runs to 16 residues. Unmatched junction bases numbered 1, after V lost 3 bases and J lost 0 bases. The CDR3 sequence: CASSFTSGGSYNEQFF. CDR3 coding DNA: TGTGCCAGCAGTTTCACTAGCGGGGGCTCCTACAATGAGCAGTTCTTC.

The V and J genes are TRBV4-3 and TRBJ2-1; maybe TRBD2 (6 bases). The CDR3 consists of 16 residues. The germline V gene encodes CDR1 LGHNA and CDR2 YSLEER. Trimming cost V 3 bases and J 5 bases, with 17 bases left between them. This CDR3 reads CASSQGTAGLDNEQFF. CDR3 nucleotide sequence: TGCGCCAGCAGCCAGGGGACTGCAGGCCTAGACAATGAGCAGTTCTTC.

This clonotype was found many times. V and J are TRBV11-1 and TRBJ2-6; perhaps TRBD1 as D (5 bases). The length of the CDR3 is 18 residues. V shed 5 bases and J shed 0 bases, with 17 bases lying between them. In germline, CDR1 is SGHAT, CDR2 FQDESV (reference sequence). The CDR3 DNA is TGTGCCAGCAGCCCAATCTCGACAGCCAGCTCTGGGGCCAACGTCCTGACTTTC. The encoded protein is CASSPISTASSGANVLTF.

The rearrangement joins TRBV9 to TRBJ1-6, with D hard to call. This CDR3 has 15 residues. Germline V lookup: CDR1 SGDLS, CDR2 YYNGEE. V lost 5 bases to trimming and J lost 3 bases, with 12 bases between them. CDR3: CASRREGVYNSPLHF. For the CDR3, the DNA is TGTGCCAGCAGGAGGGAGGGAGTCTATAATTCACCCCTCCACTTT.

This clonotype appeared a few times. The J gene is TRBJ2-1, the V gene TRBV12-3 or TRBV12-4; 8 nucleotides agree with TRBD2. This CDR3 has 16 amino acids. V dropped 1 base and J dropped 4; count of bases not matched to a gene: 6. The CDR3 DNA sequence: TGTGCCAGCAGTTTAGGCGGGAGGACCTATTACAATGAGCAGTTCTTC. Translating it yields CASSLGGRTYYNEQFF.

This clonotype was detected a few times. V usage is TRBV15 and J usage is TRBJ2-2; 8 bases match TRBD2. Per the germline V gene, CDR1 is LNHNV and CDR2 is YYDKDF (reference sequence). J lost 4 bases, V lost 6 bases, and 7 bases had no gene match. This CDR3 comprises 15 residues. CDR3 sequence (DNA): TGTGCCACCAGTCCCGGGAGGGGAGCCACCGGGGAGCTGTTTTTT. It codes for CATSPGRGATGELFF.

A few counts support this clonotype. The chain joins TRBV5-6 to TRBJ2-6; no definite D call. CDR1 is SGHDT, CDR2 YYEEEE, per germline. Trimming shortened V by 0 bases and J by 4 bases, and 11 bases separated the two germline ends. This CDR3 contains 16 residues. The CDR3 region is CASSLGLSEGANVLTF. Here the CDR3 DNA reads TGTGCCAGCAGCTTGGGTTTGTCAGAAGGGGCCAACGTCCTGACTTTC.

The CDR3 loop reads CSVERETMPGELFF. The CDR3 DNA reads TGCAGCGTTGAAAGGGAGACTATGCCCGGGGAGCTGTTTTTT. The rearrangement links TRBV29-1 to TRBJ2-2, with a tentative D call TRBD2 (5 bases). V was cut by 2 bases and J by 6 bases, with 13 bases left in between. This CDR3 spans 14 amino acids. Germline lookup yields CDR1 SQVTM and CDR2 ANQGSEA.

This clonotype has a count of ten or more. The chain uses TRBV6-1 and TRBJ1-1; 8 bases are shared with TRBD1. This CDR3 contains 14 residues. Germline loops: CDR1 MNHNS, CDR2 SASEGT. J lost 5 bases, V lost 6 bases, and 8 bases had no gene match. The CDR3 reads CASSITGGRTEAFF. Written as DNA, the CDR3 is TGTGCCAGCAGCATCACAGGGGGGAGGACTGAAGCTTTCTTT.

This clonotype was picked up a small number of times. V gene TRBV5-1 combines with J gene TRBJ2-1; 8 positions match TRBD2. The germline gives CDR1 SGHRS, CDR2 YFSETQ. With V trimmed by 5 bases and J by 7 bases, 8 bases remained unmatched. The length of the CDR3 is 14 residues. CDR3 in amino acids: CASSDVGLGNEQFF. CDR3 sequence (DNA): TGCGCCAGCAGTGATGTGGGACTAGGGAATGAGCAGTTCTTC.

The rearrangement links TRBV30 to TRBJ1-2; D not resolved. Germline lookup yields CDR1 GTSNPN and CDR2 SVGIG (reference sequence). V lost 0 bases, J lost 8 bases, and 10 bases lay in between. CDR3 length: 12 residues. The CDR3 bases are TGTGCCTGGAGTGTAGTGGATTGGGGCTACACCTTC. It yields the protein CAWSVVDWGYTF.

This clonotype was seen only a few times. V usage is TRBV7-3 and J usage is TRBJ2-7; possible D gene TRBD2, 7 bases. V dropped 5 bases and J dropped 6 bases, with 17 bases sitting between them. The V gene's germline CDR1 is SGHTA and CDR2 FQGTGA. The CDR3 is made up of 14 amino acids. CDR3 bases: TGTGCCAGCAGCCCCACCGTTGGGGGGGCCGAGCAGTACTTC. This translates into CASSPTVGGAEQYF.

This clonotype appeared a few times. The V call is TRBV20-1, the J call TRBJ2-1; D is unresolved. Germline V gene lookup returns CDR1 DFQATT and CDR2 SNEGSKA (reference sequence). The CDR3 sequence is 13 residues long. Trimming took off 2 bases at V and 5 bases at J, with 10 bases between the two ends. Here the CDR3 reads CSARSRYNNEQFF. DNA for the CDR3: TGCAGTGCTAGATCAAGGTACAACAATGAGCAGTTCTTC.

This clonotype was found many times. V and J are TRBV7-2 and TRBJ2-7; TRBD1 matches 11 bases. The germline V gene encodes CDR1 SGHTA and CDR2 FQGNSA. This CDR3 region has 16 residues. Trimming cost V 1 base and J 2 bases; bases outside gene matches: 4. The CDR3 coding sequence is TGTGCCAGCAGCTTAGAATGGACAGGGGGCCCCTACGAGCAGTACTTC. Protein product: CASSLEWTGGPYEQYF.

In this sample, this clonotype turned up a few times. The chain has TRBV27 and TRBJ2-5; a possible D gene is TRBD2 (6 bases). Between the trimmed V and J ends, which lost 4 bases and 2 bases, there was a span of 20 bases. The CDR3 has 17 amino acids. Germline CDR1 and CDR2: MNHEY and SMNVEV (reference sequence). Written as DNA, the CDR3 is TGTGCCAGCAGTTCCCCCCGGGACCCCGGGGGTCAAGAGACCCAGTACTTC. Protein product: CASSSPRDPGGQETQYF.

In this sample, this clonotype turned up a few times. The chain carries TRBV7-8 and TRBJ2-5; 9 nucleotides agree with TRBD2. Per the germline V gene, CDR1 is SGHVS and CDR2 is FQNEAQ. This CDR3 has 14 residues. J lost 4 bases, V lost 6 bases, and 6 bases had no gene match. The CDR3: CASRTLAGRETQYF. The CDR3 bases are TGTGCCAGCAGAACTCTAGCGGGGAGAGAGACCCAGTACTTC.

The sample holds many counts of this clonotype. V and J are TRBV3-1 and TRBJ2-2; TRBD2 agrees at 7 bases. Trimming removed 6 bases from V and 4 bases from J; junction bases left unmatched: 8. CDR1 and CDR2 (germline): LGHDT, YNNKEL (reference sequence). The CDR3 totals 15 residues. This CDR3 is CASRRSGTPTGELFF. DNA for the CDR3: TGTGCCAGCAGGCGCAGCGGGACTCCCACCGGGGAGCTGTTTTTT.

This rearrangement joins TRBV18 to TRBJ1-5; D call uncertain. The V end was cut by 2 bases, the J end by 0 bases, with 8 bases between. Germline loops: CDR1 KGHSH, CDR2 LQKENI. This CDR3 is 15 amino acids long. The chain's CDR3 is CASSPGGRSNQPQHF. The CDR3 DNA reads TGTGCCAGCTCACCAGGCGGCCGTAGCAATCAGCCCCAGCATTTT.

This clonotype was found a few times. V usage is TRBV2 and J usage is TRBJ2-5, with TRBD2 identical over 9 bases. J was trimmed by 3 bases and V by 5 bases; bases with no gene match: 7. The CDR3 has 15 amino acids. Germline CDR1 is SNHLY and CDR2 is FYNNEI. CDR3 sequence (DNA): TGTGCCAGCAGTACCGGGACTAGCCCCAAAGAGACCCAGTACTTC. Amino acid sequence: CASSTGTSPKETQYF.

This clonotype was counted a few times. The chain links TRBV27 to TRBJ1-2, with 7 nucleotides matching TRBD1. The CDR3 is 14 residues long. Trimming at V came to 4 bases and at J to 8 bases, leaving 10 bases not matched to a gene. CDR1 is MNHEY, CDR2 SMNVEV, per germline (reference sequence). The CDR3 bases are TGTGCCAGCAGTTCTTTCGCAGGGGGTTTGGGCTACACCTTC. It yields the protein CASSSFAGGLGYTF.